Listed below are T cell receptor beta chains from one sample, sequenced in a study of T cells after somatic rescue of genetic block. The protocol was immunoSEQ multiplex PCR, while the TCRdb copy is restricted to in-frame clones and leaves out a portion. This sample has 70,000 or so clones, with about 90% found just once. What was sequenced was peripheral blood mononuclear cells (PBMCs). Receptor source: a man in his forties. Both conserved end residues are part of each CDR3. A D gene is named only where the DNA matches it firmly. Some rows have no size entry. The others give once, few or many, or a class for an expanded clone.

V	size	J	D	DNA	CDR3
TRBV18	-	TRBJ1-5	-	TGTGCCAGCTCAGGTCAGGACAATCAGCCCCAGCATTTT	CASSGQDNQPQHF
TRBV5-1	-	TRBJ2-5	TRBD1	TGCGCCAGCAGCTTACCCGGGACAGGGTTCCAAGAGACCCAGTACTTC	CASSLPGTGFQETQYF
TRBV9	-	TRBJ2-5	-	TGTGCCAGCAGCGTAGTCCCGGACTTCCAAGAGACCCAGTACTTC	CASSVVPDFQETQYF
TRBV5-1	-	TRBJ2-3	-	TGCGCCAGCAGCTTGCAGGGATCTAGCACAGATACGCAGTATTTT	CASSLQGSSTDTQYF
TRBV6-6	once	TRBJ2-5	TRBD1	TGTGCCAGCAGGGGGACAGGGGAGGGTGGGACCCAGTACTTC	CASRGTGEGGTQYF
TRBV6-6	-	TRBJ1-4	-	TGTGCCAGCAGTTACCACCCAGGGCCTCCTAATGAAAAACTGTTTTTT	CASSYHPGPPNEKLFF
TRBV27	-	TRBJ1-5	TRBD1	TGTGCCAGCAGATCTGACAGGGAGGGTAGCAATCAGCCCCAGCATTTT	CASRSDREGSNQPQHF
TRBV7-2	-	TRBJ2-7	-	TGTGCCAGCAGCTTAAGAGACTCCCGTGTGGAGCAGTACTTC	CASSLRDSRVEQYF
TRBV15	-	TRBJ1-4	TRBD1	TGTGCCACCAGCAGAGAAATAGACAGGGCCGCAACTAATGAAAAACTGTTTTTT	CATSREIDRAATNEKLFF
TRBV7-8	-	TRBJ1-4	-	TGTGCCAGCAGCCCACAAGGGTTCGACGGTGAAAAACTGTTTTTT	CASSPQGFDGEKLFF
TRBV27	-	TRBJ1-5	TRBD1	TGTGCCAGCAGTTACAGGGGCGGACAGCCCCAGCATTTT	CASSYRGGQPQHF
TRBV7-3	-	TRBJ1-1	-	TGTGCCAGCAGGGGAGCTTTGAACACTGAAGCTTTCTTT	CASRGALNTEAFF
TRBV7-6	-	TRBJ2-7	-	TGTGCCAGCAGCTTAGCGTTCAGGGTGGAAAACGAGCAGTACTTC	CASSLAFRVENEQYF
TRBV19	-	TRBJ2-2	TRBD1	TGTGCCAGTAGGCAACCGGGACAGGGGAACACCGGGGAGCTGTTTTTT	CASRQPGQGNTGELFF
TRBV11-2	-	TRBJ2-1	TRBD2	TGTGCCAGCAGCCAAGAGCCAGGTAGCGGGAGGGCCGGTGAGCAGTTCTTC	CASSQEPGSGRAGEQFF
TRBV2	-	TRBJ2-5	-	TGTGCCAGCTGGCTGGGATCCAGCCAAGAGACCCAGTACTTC	CASWLGSSQETQYF
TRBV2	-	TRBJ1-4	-	TGTGCCAGCAGTGAAGCGCCCCGATCTGCAACTAATGAAAAACTGTTTTTT	CASSEAPRSATNEKLFF
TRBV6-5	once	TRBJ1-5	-	TGTGCCAGCAGTTCGGGGGGAGGGAGCCAGCCCCAGCATTTT	CASSSGGGSQPQHF
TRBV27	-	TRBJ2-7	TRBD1	TGTGCCAGCAGTTTCGGGACAGGGGGCTTGGGCGAGCAGTACTTC	CASSFGTGGLGEQYF
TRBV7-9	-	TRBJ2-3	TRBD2	TGTGCCAGCAGCTTAGCGCGGGGGGGCTTCACAGATACGCAGTATTTT	CASSLARGGFTDTQYF
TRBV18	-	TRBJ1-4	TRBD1	TGTGCCAGCTCACCCTTACAGGGGGCAACTAATGAAAAACTGTTTTTT	CASSPLQGATNEKLFF
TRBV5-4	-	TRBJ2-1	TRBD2	TGTGCCAGCAGCAACGGACTAGGATGGTTCTTC	CASSNGLGWFF
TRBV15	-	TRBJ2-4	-	TGTGCCACCAGCAGAGATATATCCGGGAGTGCGAAAAACATTCAGTACTTC	CATSRDISGSAKNIQYF
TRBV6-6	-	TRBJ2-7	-	TGTGCCAGCAGTTACAATCGGGATGGGCAGTACTTC	CASSYNRDGQYF
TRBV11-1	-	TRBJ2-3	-	TGTGCCAGCAGCCCGACCAGGGCTTCCACAGATACGCAGTATTTT	CASSPTRASTDTQYF
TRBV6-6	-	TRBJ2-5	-	TGTGCCAGCAGTTCGTGGGAGACCCAGTACTTC	CASSSWETQYF
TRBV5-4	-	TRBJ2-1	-	TGTGCCAGCAGCTTGGTGGGGGACAATGAGCAGTTCTTC	CASSLVGDNEQFF
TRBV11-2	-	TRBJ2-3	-	TGTGCCAGCAGCTTAGGGGGCACAGATACGCAGTATTTT	CASSLGGTDTQYF
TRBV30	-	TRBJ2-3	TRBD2	TGTGCCTGGAGGGGACTAGCGGGGGGCATAGACACAGATACGCAGTATTTT	CAWRGLAGGIDTDTQYF
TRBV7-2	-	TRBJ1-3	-	TGTGCCAGCAGCACCCCGCTGACCACCATATATTTT	CASSTPLTTIYF
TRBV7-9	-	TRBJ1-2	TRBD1	TGTGCCAGCAGCCCACAGGGACAGGGACAATATGGCTACACCTTC	CASSPQGQGQYGYTF
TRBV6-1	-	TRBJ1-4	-	TGTGCCAGCAGTGAACCTATACTTCCAACTAATGAAAAACTGTTTTTT	CASSEPILPTNEKLFF
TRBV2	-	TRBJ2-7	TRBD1	TGTGCCAGCAGTGGAAACCGGGACAGGGGCACCTACGAGCAGTACTTC	CASSGNRDRGTYEQYF
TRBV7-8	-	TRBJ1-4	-	TGTGCCAGCAGCTTCGGCAGGAGGGTTGAAAAACTGTTTTTT	CASSFGRRVEKLFF
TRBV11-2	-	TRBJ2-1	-	TGTGCCAGCAGCTTATCGGGGTACAATGAGCAGTTCTTC	CASSLSGYNEQFF
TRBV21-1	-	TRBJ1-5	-	TGTGCCTTATCCTGGGAGCGGGACAGGGTGACTCAGCCCCAGCATTTT	CALSWERDRVTQPQHF
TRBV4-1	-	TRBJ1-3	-	TGCGCCAGCAGCAAAGCCCTCGCGCGGGACTCTGGAAACACCATATATTTT	CASSKALARDSGNTIYF
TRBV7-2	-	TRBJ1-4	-	TGTGCCAGCAGCTTAGGAGAAGGGGGGGAAAAACTGTTTTTT	CASSLGEGGEKLFF
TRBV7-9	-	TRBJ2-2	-	TGTGCCAGCAGCTTAGGACGGGGAAGCGCCGGGGAGCTGTTTTTT	CASSLGRGSAGELFF
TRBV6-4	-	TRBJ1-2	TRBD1	TGTGCCAGCAGTGGGGGAGACAGGGGGTACTATGGCTACACCTTC	CASSGGDRGYYGYTF
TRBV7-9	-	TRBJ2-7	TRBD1	TGTGCCAGCAGGGGGACAGGGGCGTCCTACGAGCAGTACTTC	CASRGTGASYEQYF
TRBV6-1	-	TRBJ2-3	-	TGTGCCAGCAGTGAAGCAAACTCCCGGACAGATACGCAGTATTTT	CASSEANSRTDTQYF
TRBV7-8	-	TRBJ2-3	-	TGTGCCAGCAGCCTAGTGGCGGCTAGCACAGATACGCAGTATTTT	CASSLVAASTDTQYF
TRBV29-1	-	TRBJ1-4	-	TGCAGCGTTGAACTTTTGGGCCTGAATGAAAAACTGTTTTTT	CSVELLGLNEKLFF
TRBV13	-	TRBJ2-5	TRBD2	TGTGCCAGCAGCCCCAGACTAGCGGGAGGCCCAGAGACCCAGTACTTC	CASSPRLAGGPETQYF
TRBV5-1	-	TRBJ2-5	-	TGCGCCAGCAGCTTGGGATCCTCTTGGGGCCACCAAGAGACCCAGTACTTC	CASSLGSSWGHQETQYF
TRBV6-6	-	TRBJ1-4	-	TGTGCCAGCAGTCGCGGGGGAACTAATGAAAAACTGTTTTTT	CASSRGGTNEKLFF
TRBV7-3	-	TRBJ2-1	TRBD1	TGTGCCAGCAGCTTAACAGGGGGCCGTTGGAATGAGCAGTTCTTC	CASSLTGGRWNEQFF
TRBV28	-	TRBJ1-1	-	TGTGCCAGCACCCCAATTTTAGAGGGGAACACTGAAGCTTTCTTT	CASTPILEGNTEAFF
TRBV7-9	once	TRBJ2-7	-	TGTGCCAGCAGCTCCACAGGGGGGGACAACGAGCAGTACTTC	CASSSTGGDNEQYF
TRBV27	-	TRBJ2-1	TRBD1	TGTGCCAGCAGTTACAAAGGGGGCCTAAATGAGCAGTTCTTC	CASSYKGGLNEQFF
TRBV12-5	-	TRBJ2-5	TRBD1	TGTGCTAGTGTCGAGGCGACAGGGGGATCGGAGACCCAGTACTTC	CASVEATGGSETQYF
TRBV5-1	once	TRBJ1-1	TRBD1	TGCGCCAGCAGCGGCATACAGGGGGCACCCACTGAAGCTTTCTTT	CASSGIQGAPTEAFF
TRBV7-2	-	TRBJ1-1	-	TGTGCCAGCAGCTTAGTGATAGTGGAGAGGGCTTTCTTT	CASSLVIVERAFF
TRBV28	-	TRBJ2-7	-	TGTGCCAGCATCGCCGCGAGGGGCCACCCCTCCTACTTC	CASIAARGHPSYF